This TCR beta chain was identified during a study of blood T cell repertoires in COVID-19. Overall study context: PBMCs, B-cell-depleted T cells, or T cells provided the cDNA or gDNA that made up the material.

In the source study's methods: Nucleated cell number was recorded as an estimate derived from reference gene primer amplification. Data came from immunoSEQ multiplex PCR; TCRdb stores just in-frame clones and leaves some out. V and J calls and clone size are copied from that table; D and trimming were computed from the DNA. Counted here are almost 95,000 clones, roughly 72% occurring once; the ten biggest clones make up roughly 25%. This clone was picked up a small number of times. The CDR3 loop spans 13 amino acids. The germline V gene has CDR1 MGHRA and CDR2 YSYEKL. V shed 4 bases and J shed 3 bases, with 9 bases lying between them.

The TCR originated in a woman aged 60-75 years in a cohort sampled during active or convalescent COVID-19. The material sequenced was peripheral blood. V usage is TRBV4-1 and J usage is TRBJ1-1, with D hard to call. In DNA form, the CDR3 reads TGCGCCAGCAGCCGAGGGAAAGACACTGAAGCTTTCTTT. This codes for CASSRGKDTEAFF.